This T cell receptor (beta chain) was sequenced in a study of beta chain features in type 1 diabetes. Study findings and constraints: In all four CD4+ subsets, TCRB CDR3 length was significantly, moderately reduced in type 1 diabetes.

The CDR3 is made up of 17 amino acids. Germline lookup yields CDR1 LNHDA and CDR2 SQIVND (reference sequence). Between the trimmed V and J ends, which lost 5 bases and 0 bases, there was a span of 14 bases. Expressed TCRB transcripts were sequenced, since all the RNA that had been isolated was reverse transcribed. This table comes from immunoSEQ multiplex PCR, and its TCRdb copy is limited to in-frame clones, with some not included. Of hundreds of thousands of clones in the sample, 15% to 20% were seen once. This clone has more than one count but fewer than ten. What it binds is not known. This chain joins TRBV19 and TRBJ2-6; D is unresolved. The clonotype was recovered from a woman aged 18-29 years in good health. Sequenced material: naive CD4+ T cells from blood. CDR3 protein: CASSPGEASSGANVLTF. CDR3 nucleotides: TGTGCCAGTAGTCCGGGTGAGGCGAGCTCTGGGGCCAACGTCCTGACTTTC.